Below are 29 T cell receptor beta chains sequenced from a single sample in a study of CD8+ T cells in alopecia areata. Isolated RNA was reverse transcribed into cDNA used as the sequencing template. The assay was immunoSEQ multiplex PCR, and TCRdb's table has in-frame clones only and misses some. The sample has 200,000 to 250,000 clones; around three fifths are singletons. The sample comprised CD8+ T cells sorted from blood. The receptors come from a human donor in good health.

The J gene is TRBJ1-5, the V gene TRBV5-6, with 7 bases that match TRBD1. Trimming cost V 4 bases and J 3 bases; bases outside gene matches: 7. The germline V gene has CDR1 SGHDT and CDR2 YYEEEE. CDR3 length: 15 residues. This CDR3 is CASSMGTDPNQPQHF. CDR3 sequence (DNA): TGTGCCAGCAGCATGGGGACAGACCCCAATCAGCCCCAGCATTTT.

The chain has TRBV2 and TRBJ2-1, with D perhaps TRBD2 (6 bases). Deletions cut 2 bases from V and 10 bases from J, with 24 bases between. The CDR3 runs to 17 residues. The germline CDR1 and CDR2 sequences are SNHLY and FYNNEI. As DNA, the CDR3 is TGTGCCAGCAGTGAATCCTCATTAGCGGACCGAGAAGAGGAGCAGTTCTTC. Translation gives CASSESSLADREEEQFF. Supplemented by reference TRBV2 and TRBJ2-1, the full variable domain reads EPEVTQTPSHQVTQMGQEVILRCVPISNHLYFYWYRQILGQKVEFLVSFYNNEISEKSEIFDDQFSVERPDGSNFTLKIRSTKLEDSAMYFCASSESSLADREEEQFFGPGTRLTVL.

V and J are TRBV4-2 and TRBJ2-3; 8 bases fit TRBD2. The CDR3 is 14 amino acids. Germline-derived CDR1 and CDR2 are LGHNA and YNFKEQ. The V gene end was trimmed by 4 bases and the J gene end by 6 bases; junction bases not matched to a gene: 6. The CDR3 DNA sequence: TGTGCCAGCAGCCTGACGGGAGGGGAGGATACGCAGTATTTT. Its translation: CASSLTGGEDTQYF.

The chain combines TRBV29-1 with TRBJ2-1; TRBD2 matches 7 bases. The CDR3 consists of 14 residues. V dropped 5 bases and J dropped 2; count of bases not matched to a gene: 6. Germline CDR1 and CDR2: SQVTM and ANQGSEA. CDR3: CSVLGAGAYNEQFF. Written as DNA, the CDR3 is TGCAGCGTTCTCGGCGCGGGGGCCTACAATGAGCAGTTCTTC.

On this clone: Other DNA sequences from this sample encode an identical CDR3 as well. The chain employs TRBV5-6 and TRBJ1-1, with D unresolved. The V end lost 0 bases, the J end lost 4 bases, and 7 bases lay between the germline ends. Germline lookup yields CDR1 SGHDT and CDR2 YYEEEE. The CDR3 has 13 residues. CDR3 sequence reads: CASSLGVGTEAFF. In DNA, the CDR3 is TGTGCCAGCAGCTTGGGCGTGGGCACTGAAGCTTTCTTT. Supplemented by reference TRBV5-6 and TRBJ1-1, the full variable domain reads DAGVTQSPTHLIKTRGQQVTLRCSPKSGHDTVSWYQQALGQGPQFIFQYYEEEERQRGNFPDRFSGHQFPNYSSELNVNALLLGDSALYLCASSLGVGTEAFFGQGTRLTVV.

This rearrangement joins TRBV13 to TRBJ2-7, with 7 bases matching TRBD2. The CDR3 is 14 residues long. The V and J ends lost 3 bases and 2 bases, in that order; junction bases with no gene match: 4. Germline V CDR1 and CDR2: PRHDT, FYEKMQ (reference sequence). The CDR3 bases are TGTGCCAGCAGCTTGGGCGGGGGAACCTACGAGCAGTACTTC. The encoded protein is CASSLGGGTYEQYF.

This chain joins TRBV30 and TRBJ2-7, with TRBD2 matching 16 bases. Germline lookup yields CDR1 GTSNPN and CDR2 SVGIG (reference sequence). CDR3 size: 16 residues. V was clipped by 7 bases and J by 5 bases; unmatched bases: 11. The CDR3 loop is CAFYTGTSGGANEQYF. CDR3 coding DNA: TGTGCCTTTTACACCGGGACTAGCGGGGGGGCCAACGAGCAGTACTTC.

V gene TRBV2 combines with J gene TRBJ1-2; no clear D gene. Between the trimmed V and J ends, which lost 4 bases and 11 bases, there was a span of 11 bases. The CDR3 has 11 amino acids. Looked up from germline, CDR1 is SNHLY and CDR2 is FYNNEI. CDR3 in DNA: TGTGCCAGCAGTGTTGCCGGGCAGTACACCTTC. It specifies CASSVAGQYTF.

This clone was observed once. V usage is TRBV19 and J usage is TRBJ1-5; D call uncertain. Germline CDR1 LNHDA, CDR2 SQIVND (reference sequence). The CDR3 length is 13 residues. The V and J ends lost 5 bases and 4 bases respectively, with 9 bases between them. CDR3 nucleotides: TGTGCCAGTAGTCTACAGAAGAATCAGCCCCAGCATTTT. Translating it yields CASSLQKNQPQHF.

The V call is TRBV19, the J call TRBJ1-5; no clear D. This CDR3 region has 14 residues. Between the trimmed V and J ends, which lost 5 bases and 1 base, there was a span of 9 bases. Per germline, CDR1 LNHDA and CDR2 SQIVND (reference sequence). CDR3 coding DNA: TGTGCCAGTAGTTGGGCAGTCAGCAATCAGCCCCAGCATTTT. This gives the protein CASSWAVSNQPQHF.

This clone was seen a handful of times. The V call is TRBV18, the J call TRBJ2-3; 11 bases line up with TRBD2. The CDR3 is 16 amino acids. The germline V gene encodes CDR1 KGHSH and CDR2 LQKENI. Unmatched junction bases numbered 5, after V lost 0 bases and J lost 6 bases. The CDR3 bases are TGTGCCAGCTCACCACCGGTAGCGGGGGGGCTTGATACGCAGTATTTT. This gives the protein CASSPPVAGGLDTQYF. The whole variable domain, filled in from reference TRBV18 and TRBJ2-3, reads NAGVMQNPRHLVRRRGQEARLRCSPMKGHSHVYWYRQLPEEGLKFMVYLQKENIIDESGMPKERFSAEFPKEGPSILRIQQVVRGDSAAYFCASSPPVAGGLDTQYFGPGTRLTVL.

The CDR3 sequence: CASSLAKGNQPQHF. In DNA form, the CDR3 reads TGTGCCAGCAGCTTAGCTAAGGGGAATCAGCCCCAGCATTTT. The chain uses TRBV7-9 and TRBJ1-5, with D maybe TRBD1 (5 bases). V shed 0 bases and J shed 4 bases, with 7 bases lying between them. The CDR3 runs 14 residues. CDR1 and CDR2 from the germline V gene are SEHNR and FQNEAQ (reference sequence).

The CDR3 reads CASKGETQYF. The DNA of the CDR3 is TGCGCCAGCAAAGGAGAGACCCAGTACTTC. The chain links TRBV5-1 to TRBJ2-5; D not certain. The V end was cut by 6 bases, the J end by 4 bases, with 4 bases between. The CDR3 is 10 residues long. Germline CDR1 is SGHRS and CDR2 is YFSETQ.

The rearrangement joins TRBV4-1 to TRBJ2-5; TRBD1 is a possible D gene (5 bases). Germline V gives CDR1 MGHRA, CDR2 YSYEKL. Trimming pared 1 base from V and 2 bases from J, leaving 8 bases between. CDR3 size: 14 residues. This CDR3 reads CASSQVAGQETQYF. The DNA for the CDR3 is TGCGCCAGCAGCCAAGTGGCAGGGCAAGAGACCCAGTACTTC.

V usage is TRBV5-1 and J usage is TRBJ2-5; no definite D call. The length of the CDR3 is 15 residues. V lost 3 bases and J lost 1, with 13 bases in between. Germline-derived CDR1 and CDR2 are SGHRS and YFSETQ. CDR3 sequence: CASSSVGPIQETQYF. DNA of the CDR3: TGCGCCAGCAGCTCGGTCGGACCGATCCAAGAGACCCAGTACTTC.

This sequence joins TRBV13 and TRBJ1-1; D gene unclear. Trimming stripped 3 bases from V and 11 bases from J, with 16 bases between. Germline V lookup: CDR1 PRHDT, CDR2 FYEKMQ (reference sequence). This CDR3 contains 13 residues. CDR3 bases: TGTGCCAGCAGCTTGAGCACGGCCGGTGTGGCTTTCTTT. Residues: CASSLSTAGVAFF. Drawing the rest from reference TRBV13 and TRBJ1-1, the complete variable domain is AAGVIQSPRHLIKEKRETATLKCYPIPRHDTVYWYQQGPGQDPQFLISFYEKMQSDKGSIPDRFSAQQFSDYHSELNMSSLELGDSALYFCASSLSTAGVAFFGQGTRLTVV.

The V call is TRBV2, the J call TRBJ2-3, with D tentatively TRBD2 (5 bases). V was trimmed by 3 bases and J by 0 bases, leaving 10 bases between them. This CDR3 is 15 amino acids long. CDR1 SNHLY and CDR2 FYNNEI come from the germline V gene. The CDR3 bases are TGTGCCAGCAGTGAGGGGAGCGGTAGCACAGATACGCAGTATTTT. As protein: CASSEGSGSTDTQYF.

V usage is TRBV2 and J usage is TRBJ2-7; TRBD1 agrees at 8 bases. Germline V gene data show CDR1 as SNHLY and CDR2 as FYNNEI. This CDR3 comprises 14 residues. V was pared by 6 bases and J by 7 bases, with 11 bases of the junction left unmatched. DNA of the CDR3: TGTGCCAGCAGCTTTGGACAGGGAGTTTGGGAGCAGTACTTC. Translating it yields CASSFGQGVWEQYF. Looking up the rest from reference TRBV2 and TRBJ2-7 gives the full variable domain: EPEVTQTPSHQVTQMGQEVILRCVPISNHLYFYWYRQILGQKVEFLVSFYNNEISEKSEIFDDQFSVERPDGSNFTLKIRSTKLEDSAMYFCASSFGQGVWEQYFGPGTRLTVT.

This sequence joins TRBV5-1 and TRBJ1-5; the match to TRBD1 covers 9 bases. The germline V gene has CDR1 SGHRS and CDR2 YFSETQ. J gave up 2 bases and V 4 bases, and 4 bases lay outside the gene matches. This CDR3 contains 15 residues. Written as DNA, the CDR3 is TGCGCCAGCAGCCCGACAGGGGGTGGCAATCAGCCCCAGCATTTT. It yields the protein CASSPTGGGNQPQHF.

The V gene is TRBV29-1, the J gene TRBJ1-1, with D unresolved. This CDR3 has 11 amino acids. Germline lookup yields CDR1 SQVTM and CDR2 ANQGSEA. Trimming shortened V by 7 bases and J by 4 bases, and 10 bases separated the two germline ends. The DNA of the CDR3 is TGCAGCGCCTATAGATCCACTGAAGCTTTCTTT. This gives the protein CSAYRSTEAFF.

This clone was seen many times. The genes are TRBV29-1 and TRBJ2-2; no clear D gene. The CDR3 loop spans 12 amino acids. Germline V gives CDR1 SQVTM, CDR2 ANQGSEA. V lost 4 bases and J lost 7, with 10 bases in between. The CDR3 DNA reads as TGCAGCGTTGCCCTACATGGCGGGGAGCTGTTTTTT. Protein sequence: CSVALHGGELFF.

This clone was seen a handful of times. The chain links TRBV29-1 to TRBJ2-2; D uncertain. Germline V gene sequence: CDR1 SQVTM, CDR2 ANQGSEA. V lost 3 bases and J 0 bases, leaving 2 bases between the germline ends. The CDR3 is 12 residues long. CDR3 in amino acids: CSVDSNTGELFF. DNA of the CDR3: TGCAGCGTTGATTCGAACACCGGGGAGCTGTTTTTT.

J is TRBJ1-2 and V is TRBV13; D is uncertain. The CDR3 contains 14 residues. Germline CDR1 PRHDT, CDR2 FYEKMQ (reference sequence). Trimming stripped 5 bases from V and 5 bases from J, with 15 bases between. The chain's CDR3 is CASSPLSELYGYTF. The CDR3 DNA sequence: TGTGCCAGCAGCCCCCTGTCTGAACTATATGGCTACACCTTC.

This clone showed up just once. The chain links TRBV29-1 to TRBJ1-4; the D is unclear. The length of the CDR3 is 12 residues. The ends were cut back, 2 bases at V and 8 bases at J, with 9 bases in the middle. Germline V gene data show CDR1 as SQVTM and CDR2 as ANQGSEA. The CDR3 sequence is CSVESRGEKLFF. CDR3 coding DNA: TGCAGCGTTGAATCGCGGGGAGAAAAACTGTTTTTT.

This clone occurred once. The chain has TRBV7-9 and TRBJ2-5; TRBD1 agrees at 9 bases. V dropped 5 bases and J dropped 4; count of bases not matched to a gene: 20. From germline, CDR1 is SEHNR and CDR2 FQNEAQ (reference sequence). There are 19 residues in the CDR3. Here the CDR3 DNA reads TGTGCCAGCAGCCCCCCCCACGGGACAGGGCACCCCGACGGAGAGACCCAGTACTTC. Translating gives CASSPPHGTGHPDGETQYF.

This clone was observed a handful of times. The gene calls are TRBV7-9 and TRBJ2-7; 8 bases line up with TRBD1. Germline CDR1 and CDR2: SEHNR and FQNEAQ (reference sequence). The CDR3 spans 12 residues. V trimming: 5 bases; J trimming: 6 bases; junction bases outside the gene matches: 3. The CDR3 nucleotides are TGTGCCAGCAGCACTGGGACAGGCGAGCAGTACTTC. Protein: CASSTGTGEQYF.

DNA for the CDR3: TGTGCCAGCAGGGTACGGGACCCAATAGCCAAAAACATTCAGTACTTC. It is translated as CASRVRDPIAKNIQYF. The V call is TRBV7-2, the J call TRBJ2-4; perhaps D is TRBD1 or TRBD2 (5 bases each). This CDR3 spans 16 amino acids. Germline CDR1 and CDR2: SGHTA and FQGNSA. V lost 6 bases and J lost 0, with 15 bases in between. The variable domain in full, completed from reference TRBV7-2 and TRBJ2-4, reads GAGVSQSPSNKVTEKGKDVELRCDPISGHTALYWYRQSLGQGLEFLIYFQGNSAPDKSGLPSDRFSAERTGGSVSTLTIQRTQQEDSAVYLCASRVRDPIAKNIQYFGAGTRLSVL.

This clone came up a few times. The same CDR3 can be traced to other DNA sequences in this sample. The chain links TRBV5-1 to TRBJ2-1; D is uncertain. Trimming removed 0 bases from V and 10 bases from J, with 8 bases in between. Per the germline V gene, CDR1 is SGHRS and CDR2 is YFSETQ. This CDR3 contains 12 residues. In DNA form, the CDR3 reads TGCGCCAGCAGCTTGGGGGCGGCCGAGCAGTTCTTC. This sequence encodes CASSLGAAEQFF.

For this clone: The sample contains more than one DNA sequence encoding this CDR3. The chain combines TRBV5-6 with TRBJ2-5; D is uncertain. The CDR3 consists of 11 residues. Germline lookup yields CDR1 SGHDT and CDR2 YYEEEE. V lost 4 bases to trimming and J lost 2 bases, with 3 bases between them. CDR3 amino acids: CASSLQETQYF. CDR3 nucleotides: TGTGCCAGCAGCCTACAAGAGACCCAGTACTTC.